These 7 T cell receptor beta chains were all obtained from the same sample, sequenced in a study of blood T cell repertoires in COVID-19. Only in-frame clones appear in the TCRdb table, and some are missing; sequencing was by immunoSEQ multiplex PCR. The data contain 150,000 or so clones, about four fifths of them singletons. The sample taken for sequencing was PBMCs or T cells enriched from blood (not recorded which). These receptors came from a man aged 50 to 60 who had recovered from COVID-19.

The chain recombines TRBV2 with TRBJ1-6; possible D gene TRBD1, 5 bases. Germline loops: CDR1 SNHLY, CDR2 FYNNEI. This CDR3 is built from 16 residues. Trimming removed 1 base at V and 9 bases at J, with 16 bases between. The chain's CDR3 is CASSEEGPFVGSPLHF. The CDR3 nucleotides are TGTGCCAGCAGTGAAGAGGGGCCCTTTGTGGGTTCACCCCTCCACTTT.

The chain joins TRBV6-1 to TRBJ2-3, with a weak D call TRBD2 (5 bases). The ends were cut back, 3 bases at V and 0 bases at J, with 7 bases in the middle. The germline V gene encodes CDR1 MNHNS and CDR2 SASEGT. This CDR3 comprises 14 residues. CDR3: CASSESGSTDTQYF. The CDR3 DNA reads TGTGCCAGCAGTGAGAGCGGTAGCACAGATACGCAGTATTTT.

This sequence joins TRBV18 and TRBJ2-1; D may be TRBD1 (5 bases). The CDR3 spans 16 residues. The V end lost 2 bases, the J end lost 2 bases, and 13 bases lay between the germline ends. Germline V gene sequence: CDR1 KGHSH, CDR2 LQKENI. The CDR3 loop is CASSPSLQETYNEQFF. CDR3 bases: TGTGCCAGCTCACCATCTCTACAGGAAACCTACAATGAGCAGTTCTTC.

This clone is a singleton in its sample. This rearrangement joins TRBV6-5 to TRBJ1-5; 12 bases agree with TRBD1. This CDR3 comprises 15 residues. The J segment lost 7 bases and the V segment lost 8 bases, leaving 9 bases of the junction unmatched. Germline V gives CDR1 MNHEY, CDR2 SVGAGI. CDR3 amino acids: CASDPGQGARQPQHF. The CDR3 coding sequence is TGTGCCAGCGATCCGGGACAGGGGGCTAGGCAGCCCCAGCATTTT.

Concerning this clone itself: Sequence at one end of the junction differs from germline and may be a read error. V usage is TRBV7-6 and J usage is TRBJ2-2, with 8 nucleotides matching TRBD1. The CDR3 is made up of 15 amino acids. CDR1 is SGHVS and CDR2 is FNYEAQ in the germline V gene. CDR3 in amino acids: CASSLAAGGPGELFF. The CDR3 region has the DNA TGTGCCAGCAGCCTAGCAGCAGGGGGCCCCGGGGAGCTGTTTTTT.

This chain uses TRBV19 with TRBJ2-3; weak D call: TRBD2 (6 bases). Trimming left V 5 bases short and J 1 base short, with 13 bases between. Germline lookup yields CDR1 LNHDA and CDR2 SQIVND (reference sequence). This CDR3 comprises 15 residues. The CDR3 sequence is CASSVGLLGTDTQYF. For the CDR3, the DNA is TGTGCCAGTAGTGTGGGACTCCTGGGCACAGATACGCAGTATTTT.

The chain couples TRBV4-1 to TRBJ2-1; 9 nucleotides match TRBD1. The CDR3 covers 15 residues. CDR1 is MGHRA, CDR2 YSYEKL, per germline. V trimming: 5 bases; J trimming: 5 bases; junction bases outside the gene matches: 7. In nucleotides, the CDR3 is TGCGCCAGCAGCTTCCGGGACAGGGACGACAATGAGCAGTTCTTC. Translation gives CASSFRDRDDNEQFF.